What follows is one TCR beta chain and its context. Ten or more counts support this clonotype. This receptor's antigen is unknown. Per-nucleotide qualities are absent, and no much larger clonotype sits a single base away. Starting from about 400 ng RNA, TCR libraries were constructed with the Immunoverse kit using molecular barcoded adaptors that cover the alpha/delta and beta/gamma chains. The same RNA used for transcriptome sequencing was used for TCR library preparation. Sequencing of TCR libraries was carried out on an Illumina HiSeq 4000 with 2 x 150 cycles. Turning to the authors' computational methods: TCR reads were aligned to human V, D, J and C references and assembled into CDR3 clonotypes with MiXCR, including quality filtering and error correction. Clonotype counts and gene usage diversity were analyzed with the tcR package in R. Raw mapping reads were checked after the RNA-seq reads had been mapped by STAR aligner version 2.5.3a onto the human GRCh37 genome. To test how sequencing depth affects detected clonotypes, IR-seq fastq files were randomly downsampled with Seqtk 1.3. The public reads were reprocessed in TCRdb via fastp at Q25 and MiXCR, keeping in-frame beta chains. Every CDR3 protein is listed once, alongside the most common genes and DNA of its rows. For this entry, the V and J calls and clone size follow TCRdb and not the study's own pipeline. For this sample the table gives approximately 5,800 distinct CDR3 sequences, of which approximately 21% were detected only once. About 22% of the sample is held by the ten biggest clonotypes.

Every patient had bone marrow sampled at the time of active disease. Bone marrow mononuclear cells were isolated by Ficoll-Hypaque density gradient centrifugation. CD138-negative cells were obtained by negative selection after labeling with CD138 magnetic microbeads on a MACS separator, removing myeloma plasma cells. Flow cytometry on an Attune NxT with CD138 antibodies was used to check the purity of the isolated cells. TRIzol reagent was used to extract total RNA, and a NanoDrop spectrophotometer was used to quantify the extracted RNA. Paired RNA-seq and IR-seq were performed on each patient's CD138-negative bone marrow sample. From the cysteine through the phenylalanine, the CDR3 covers 16 amino acids. The retained sequence is limited to the CDR3, 48 bases, with the frame set at the first base. Trimming removed 4 bases from V and 1 base from J; the gene matches leave 2 bases unexplained. Looking up the germline V gene yields CDR1 KGHDR and CDR2 SFDVKD.

This sample is drawn from a study of read filtering for tumor transcriptome and immune sequencing (TCRdb year 2020). Study-wide context: Of the patients in the cohort, around 18 were male and some 15 were female, and their mean age was around 66 years, with a range of about 45 to 90. By revised international staging, fewer than ten patients were R-ISS I, under 20 were R-ISS II and 6 or 7 were R-ISS III. After DNase treatment, whole-transcriptome libraries were prepared with the TruSeq RNA Access Library Prep Kit. Using the same bone marrow samples, the study ran both targeted immune repertoire sequencing and bulk whole-transcriptome sequencing and then compared the TCR repertoires from each method. One of the main goals was to work out a read-filtering strategy for immune repertoire data, in particular whether clonotypes backed by only a single read should be removed. TCR-region mapped reads per sample ranged from about 4 to 11 million with IR-seq versus only 85 to 1273 with RNA-seq. Points the paper makes about the study in general: Clonotypes were captured by IR-seq at much higher depth and more reliably than by RNA-seq, and smaller IR-seq throughput was sufficient for identification of most shared clonotypes. The sorted CD138-negative fraction was a mixed bone marrow immune population, not purified T cells. In IR-seq, 80% to 85% of clonotypes but approximately 4% of total reads were represented by single-read clonotypes, whereas in RNA-seq, about 70% of clonotypes and about 46% of reads were represented by single-read clonotypes. The correlation between IR-seq and RNA-seq shared clonotype proportions was increased by removal of single-read clonotypes.

The sample taken for sequencing was a population of CD138-negative cells sorted from bone marrow. Interpreted using the paper, the cell subset or site label stands for: bone marrow mononuclear cells depleted of CD138+ plasma/myeloma cells by negative magnetic selection. Rearrangement joined TRBV24-1 to TRBJ2-2; TRBD2 fits 10 bases in the junction. This receptor was obtained from a donor aged 40 or older with multiple myeloma. The nucleotide sequence is TGTGCCACCAGTGACCGGACTAGCGGGAACACCGGGGAGCTGTTTTTT. Its translation is CATSDRTSGNTGELFF.